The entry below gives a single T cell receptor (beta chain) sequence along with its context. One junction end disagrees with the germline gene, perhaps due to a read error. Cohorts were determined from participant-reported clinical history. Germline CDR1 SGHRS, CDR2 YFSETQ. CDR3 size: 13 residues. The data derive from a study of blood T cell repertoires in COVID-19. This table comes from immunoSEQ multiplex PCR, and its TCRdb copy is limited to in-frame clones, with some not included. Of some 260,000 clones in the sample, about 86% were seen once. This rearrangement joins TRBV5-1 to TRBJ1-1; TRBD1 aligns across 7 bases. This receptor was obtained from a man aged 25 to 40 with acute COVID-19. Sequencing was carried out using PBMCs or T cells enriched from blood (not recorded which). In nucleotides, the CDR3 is TGTGCCAGCAGCGCAGGGACAGTAGGTGAAGCTTTCTTT. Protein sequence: CASSAGTVGEAFF.